Sequencing of this TCR beta chain was carried out in a study of blood T cell repertoires in COVID-19. About the research overall: Material from acute and convalescent COVID-19 was sourced from the United States, Italy and Spain. The analysed material was cDNA or gDNA that came from T cells, B-cell-depleted T cells, or PBMCs.

After removal of 2 bases from V and 6 bases from J, the junction contained 5 bases not matched to a gene. In germline, CDR1 is MNHEY, CDR2 SVGEGT. This CDR3 is built from 15 residues. Methods used by the authors: Reference gene primer amplification yielded estimated nucleated cell counts. Data came from immunoSEQ multiplex PCR; TCRdb stores just in-frame clones and leaves some out. V, J and clone size are taken as reported in that table, and D and trimming were inferred from the DNA itself. The table has 65,000 to 75,000 clones, 83% seen once; the top ten hold roughly two fifths. The sample taken for sequencing was peripheral blood. The rearrangement uses TRBV6-2 or TRBV6-3 and TRBJ1-5; 9 bases fit TRBD1. The receptor's source is a man older than 75 with acute or convalescent COVID-19. This chain's CDR3 is CASSYPGTGSQPQHF. The DNA of the CDR3 is TGTGCCAGCAGTTACCCCGGGACAGGGTCTCAGCCCCAGCATTTT.